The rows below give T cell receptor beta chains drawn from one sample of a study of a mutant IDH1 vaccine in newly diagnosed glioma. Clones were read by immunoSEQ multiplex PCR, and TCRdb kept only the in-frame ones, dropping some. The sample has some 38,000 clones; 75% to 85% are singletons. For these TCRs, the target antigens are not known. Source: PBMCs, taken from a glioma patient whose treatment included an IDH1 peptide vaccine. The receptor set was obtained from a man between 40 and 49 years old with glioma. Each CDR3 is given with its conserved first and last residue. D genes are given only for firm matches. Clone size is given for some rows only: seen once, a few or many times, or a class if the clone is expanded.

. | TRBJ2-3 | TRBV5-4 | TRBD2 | CASSGLSGTSKTDTQYF | TGTGCCAGCAGCGGCCTTAGCGGGACTAGTAAAACAGATACGCAGTATTTT
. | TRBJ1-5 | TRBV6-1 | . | CASSEARGRGQPQHF | TGTGCCAGCAGTGAAGCGAGGGGAAGGGGCCAGCCCCAGCATTTT
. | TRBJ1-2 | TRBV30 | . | CAWTDGYTF | TGTGCCTGGACCGATGGCTACACCTTC
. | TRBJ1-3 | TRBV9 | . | CASSVATAGTGNTIYF | TGTGCCAGCAGCGTAGCTACGGCAGGGACGGGAAACACCATATATTTT
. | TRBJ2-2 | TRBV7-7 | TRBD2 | CASSLRLADIGGELFF | TGTGCTAGCAGCTTACGGCTAGCGGACATTGGGGGGGAGCTGTTTTTT
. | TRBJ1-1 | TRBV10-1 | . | CASSERTGVNTEAFF | TGCGCCAGCAGTGAGCGCACGGGGGTGAACACTGAAGCTTTCTTT
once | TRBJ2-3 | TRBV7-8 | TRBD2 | CASRSGGGTDTQYF | TGTGCCAGCAGGTCCGGGGGGGGCACAGATACGCAGTATTTT
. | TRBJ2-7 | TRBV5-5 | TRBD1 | CASSHQGAREQYF | TGTGCCAGCAGCCACCAGGGGGCCCGCGAGCAGTACTTC
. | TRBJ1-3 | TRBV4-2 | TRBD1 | CASSQGDRTAPSGNTIYF | TGTGCCAGCAGCCAAGGGGACAGGACAGCCCCCTCTGGAAACACCATATATTTT
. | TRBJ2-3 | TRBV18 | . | CASSPADTQYF | TGTGCCAGCTCACCAGCAGATACGCAGTATTTT
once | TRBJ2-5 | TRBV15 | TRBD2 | CATSRDVAGQETQYF | TGTGCCACCAGCAGAGATGTAGCGGGGCAAGAGACCCAGTACTTC
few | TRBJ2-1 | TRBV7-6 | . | CASSEGFLALEQFF | TGTGCCAGCAGCGAAGGGTTTTTGGCTTTAGAGCAGTTCTTC
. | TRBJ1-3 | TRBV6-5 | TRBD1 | CASSRKPRGKNTIYF | TGTGCCAGCAGCCGCAAGCCCAGGGGGAAAAACACCATATATTTT
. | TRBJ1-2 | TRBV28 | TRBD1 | CASSLYGDSAGGGYTF | TGTGCCAGCAGCCTTTACGGGGACAGCGCAGGGGGAGGCTACACCTTC
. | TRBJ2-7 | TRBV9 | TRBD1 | CASSASPGQGSYEQYF | TGTGCCAGCAGCGCTTCCCCGGGACAGGGATCGTACGAGCAGTACTTC
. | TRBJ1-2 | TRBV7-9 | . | CASSSRQEGGYTF | TGTGCCAGCAGCAGTCGACAGGAGGGGGGCTACACCTTC
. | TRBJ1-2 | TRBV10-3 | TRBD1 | CATQQGNYGYTF | TGTGCCACGCAACAGGGGAACTATGGCTACACCTTC
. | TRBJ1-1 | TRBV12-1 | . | CASSSIEDRDGEAFF | TGTGCCAGCAGCTCGATCGAGGACAGGGATGGTGAAGCTTTCTTT
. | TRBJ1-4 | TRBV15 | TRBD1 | CATSRGQGMNEKLFF | TGTGCCACCAGCAGGGGACAGGGGATGAATGAAAAACTGTTTTTT
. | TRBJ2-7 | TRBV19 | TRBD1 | CASSTILQGANEQYF | TGTGCCAGTAGTACCATACTACAGGGGGCGAACGAGCAGTACTTC
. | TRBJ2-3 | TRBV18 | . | CASSPGGPTKNTQYF | TGTGCCAGCTCACCGGGGGGGCCGACCAAAAATACGCAGTATTTT
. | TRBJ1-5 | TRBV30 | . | CAWRGFGPSNQPQHF | TGTGCCTGGAGGGGATTCGGGCCTAGCAATCAGCCCCAGCATTTT
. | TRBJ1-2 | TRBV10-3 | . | CAISDDGSNYGYTF | TGTGCCATCAGTGATGACGGTTCTAACTATGGCTACACCTTC
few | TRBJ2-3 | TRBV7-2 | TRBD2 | CASGLAGGKGDTQYF | TGTGCCAGCGGTCTAGCGGGGGGGAAGGGAGATACGCAGTATTTT
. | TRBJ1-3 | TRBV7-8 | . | CASSLVEGTSRTTGNTIYF | TGTGCCAGCAGCTTAGTTGAGGGGACATCGCGAACTACTGGAAACACCATATATTTT
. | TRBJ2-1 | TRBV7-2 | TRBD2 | CASSLVGREAYNEQFF | TGTGCCAGCAGCTTAGTGGGGCGGGAGGCCTACAATGAGCAGTTCTTC
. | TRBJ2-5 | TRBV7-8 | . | CASSTGGGQETQYF | TGTGCCAGCAGCACCGGAGGCGGCCAAGAGACCCAGTACTTC
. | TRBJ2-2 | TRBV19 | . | CASSIVGLGELFF | TGTGCCAGTAGTATAGTTGGACTAGGGGAGCTGTTTTTT